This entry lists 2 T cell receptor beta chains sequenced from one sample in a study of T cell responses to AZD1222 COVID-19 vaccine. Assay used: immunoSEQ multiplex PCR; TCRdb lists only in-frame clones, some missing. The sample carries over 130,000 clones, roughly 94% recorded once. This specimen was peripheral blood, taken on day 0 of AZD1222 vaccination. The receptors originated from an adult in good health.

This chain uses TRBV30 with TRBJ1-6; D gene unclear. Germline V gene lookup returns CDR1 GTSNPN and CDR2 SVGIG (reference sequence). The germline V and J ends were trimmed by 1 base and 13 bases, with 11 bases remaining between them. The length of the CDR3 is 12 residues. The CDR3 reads CAWSDRGRPLHF. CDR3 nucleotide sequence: TGTGCCTGGAGTGACCGAGGGAGGCCCCTCCACTTT.

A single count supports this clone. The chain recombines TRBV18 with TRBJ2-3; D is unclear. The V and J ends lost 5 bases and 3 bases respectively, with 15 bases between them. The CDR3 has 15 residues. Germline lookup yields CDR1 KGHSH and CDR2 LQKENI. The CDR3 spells CASSRVPHSTDTQYF. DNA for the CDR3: TGTGCCAGCTCAAGAGTGCCTCACTCAACAGATACGCAGTATTTT.